This T cell receptor (beta chain) emerged from a study of OX40 agonist ivuxolimab in advanced cancers. The method was immunoSEQ multiplex PCR; TCRdb's version includes in-frame clones alone and lacks a portion of them. The sample holds about 40,000 clones; about four fifths are singletons and the top ten take about 23%. This TCR was recovered from an adult with an advanced solid tumor such as melanoma, head and neck, liver or kidney cancer. Here the sequenced sample was CD4+ or CD8+ T cells sorted from blood, taken in a trial of the OX40 agonist ivuxolimab.

DNA of the CDR3: TGTGCCAGCAGGTACACAGGGGCCCCGAGCTCCTACGAGCAGTACTTC. This gives the protein CASRYTGAPSSYEQYF. This rearrangement joins TRBV6-5 to TRBJ2-7; 7 bases align to TRBD1. CDR1 is MNHEY and CDR2 is SVGAGI in the germline V gene. The CDR3 has 16 residues. The ends lost 6 bases at V and 0 bases at J; junction bases unmatched: 11.